The 30 T cell receptor delta chains below were found in one sample sequenced in a study of delta chains in infants with herpesvirus infections. TCR cDNA was made from PBMC RNA with gamma- and delta-chain-specific primers. TCRdb reanalysed the RT-PCR reads with CATT. The table has around 1,300 delta-chain clones, 30% to 35% seen once. The sequencing here drew on peripheral blood, taken at time point 2 of longitudinal follow-up. The receptors originated from a human donor who was a Ugandan infant, either HIV-exposed or HIV-unexposed (not recorded which).

This chain joins TRDV1 and TRDJ1, with 12 positions matching TRDD3. The CDR3 consists of 23 residues. Trimming removed 1 base from V and 1 base from J; junction bases left unmatched: 22. Germline CDR1 reads TSWWSYY; CDR2 reads QGS. CDR3 residues: CALGERHPFLHWGILLGTDKLIF. CDR3 coding DNA: TGTGCTCTTGGGGAACGGCACCCCTTCCTACACTGGGGGATACTTCTTGGCACCGATAAACTCATCTTT.

The V call is TRDV2, the J call TRDJ1; 8 bases fit TRDD3. Per germline, CDR1 GEAIGNYY and CDR2 EKD. The length of the CDR3 is 14 residues. J was trimmed by 0 bases and V by 6 bases; bases with no gene match: 5. In DNA, the CDR3 is TGTGCCTGTTATGGGGGATCGTACACCGATAAACTCATCTTT. Translating it yields CACYGGSYTDKLIF.

This clone qualifies as large (0.1 to 1%). The sample contains more than one DNA sequence encoding this CDR3. This chain links TRDV1 with TRDJ1; D is uncertain. V was pared by 2 bases and J by 6 bases, with 4 bases between. This CDR3 region has 11 residues. Germline loops: CDR1 TSWWSYY, CDR2 QGS. The DNA of the CDR3 is TGTGCTCTTGGGGAAACCCATAAACTCATCTTT. Translated: CALGETHKLIF.

This chain joins TRDV1 and TRDJ1, with 9 bases lining up with TRDD3. This CDR3 comprises 17 residues. V lost 6 bases to trimming and J lost 0 bases; unmatched junction nucleotides: 11. Germline values: CDR1 TSWWSYY, CDR2 QGS. In nucleotides, the CDR3 is TGTGCTCTTGGATCCCCTTACTGGGGGACCTACACCGATAAACTCATCTTT. Its translation is CALGSPYWGTYTDKLIF.

This rearrangement joins TRDV1 to TRDJ1, with TRDD2 identical over 7 bases. The CDR3 loop spans 21 amino acids. V dropped 1 base and J dropped 0; count of bases not matched to a gene: 20. Germline V gene sequence: CDR1 TSWWSYY, CDR2 QGS. Here the CDR3 DNA reads TGTGCTCTTGGGGAACCTCACCTTCCTGTACTGGTGGTATTATACACCGATAAACTCATCTTT. It yields the protein CALGEPHLPVLVVLYTDKLIF.

Remarks on this clone: Just one base apart from a much larger clone, this may be a read error. The chain's CDR3 is CALGEFWHQAPQTDKLIF. CDR3 nucleotides: TGTGCTCTTGGGGAATTTTGGCATCAGGCTCCACAAACCGATAAACTCATCTTT. The chain is built from TRDV1 and TRDJ1; D remains unclear. This CDR3 region has 18 residues. Germline CDR1 is TSWWSYY and CDR2 is QGS. The ends were cut back, 2 bases at V and 2 bases at J, with 21 bases in the middle.

The chain is built from TRAV38-2/DV8 and TRDJ1; 12 positions match TRDD3. The CDR3 is 19 residues long. Trimming took 0 bases from V and 5 from J; bases not matched to a gene: 14. The germline V gene encodes CDR1 TSESDYY and CDR2 QEAYKQQN. The CDR3 DNA reads TGTGCTTATAGGAGCGCGTTCTGGGGGATACGTACGACGTCTGATAAACTCATCTTT. It is translated as CAYRSAFWGIRTTSDKLIF.

V and J are TRDV1 and TRDJ1; no clear D. CDR1 and CDR2 (germline): TSWWSYY, QGS. V dropped 3 bases and J dropped 0 bases, with 23 bases sitting between them. This CDR3 region has 19 residues. The CDR3 nucleotides are TGTGCTCTTGGGGACTCCCGACTACGTGGTCTTAGTCACACCGATAAACTCATCTTT. Encoded protein: CALGDSRLRGLSHTDKLIF.

The CDR3: CALGELRIPHTLLGVMYTDKLIF. For the CDR3, the DNA is TGTGCTCTTGGGGAACTTCGAATCCCACACACCTTACTGGGGGTCATGTACACCGATAAACTCATCTTT. The gene calls are TRDV1 and TRDJ1; 8 bases match TRDD3. Germline V gives CDR1 TSWWSYY, CDR2 QGS. The CDR3 contains 23 residues. The trim removed 0 bases at V and 0 bases at J, leaving 24 bases unmatched.

Judged by abundance, this clone is large. The V gene was left uncalled, and the J gene is TRDJ1; the D call in the table, TRDD3, was not verified against the DNA. The CDR3 has 18 amino acids. CDR3 amino acids: CASLGSGDNITYTDKLIF. CDR3 bases: TGTGCCTCCCTGGGCTCTGGGGATAACATCACGTACACCGATAAACTCATCTTT.

This rearrangement joins TRDV1 to TRDJ1; TRDD3 matches 11 bases. With 2 bases clipped from V and 0 bases from J, the junction kept 14 bases outside the gene matches. Germline V gene data show CDR1 as TSWWSYY and CDR2 as QGS. This CDR3 is built from 20 residues. The CDR3 sequence: CALGEMEFYWGIEDTDKLIF. The CDR3 coding sequence is TGTGCTCTTGGGGAAATGGAGTTTTACTGGGGGATAGAAGACACCGATAAACTCATCTTT.

V and J are TRDV1 and TRDJ1; 8 nucleotides match TRDD3. The CDR3 runs 23 residues. Trimming cost V 0 bases and J 0 bases; bases outside gene matches: 24. Germline CDR1 and CDR2: TSWWSYY and QGS. Here the CDR3 reads CALGELEGPPRLRGIGYTDKLIF. The CDR3 nucleotides read TGTGCTCTTGGGGAACTAGAGGGCCCCCCGAGGCTACGGGGGATAGGATACACCGATAAACTCATCTTT.

The chain employs TRDV1 and TRDJ1; either TRDD2 or TRDD3 may fit D (8 bases each). This CDR3 region has 21 residues. Germline loops: CDR1 TSWWSYY, CDR2 QGS. V lost 2 bases and J lost 1, with 29 bases in between. The DNA for the CDR3 is TGTGCTCTTGGGGAAGACTTCCTACCCGTACTGGGGGTTACCTCCACCGATAAACTCATCTTT. It translates to CALGEDFLPVLGVTSTDKLIF.

This clone is labeled large. The rearrangement uses TRDV1 and TRDJ1; 7 nucleotides align to TRDD3. The CDR3 sequence is 15 residues long. Germline values: CDR1 TSWWSYY, CDR2 QGS. The ends lost 0 bases at V and 5 bases at J; junction bases unmatched: 6. The CDR3 nucleotides read TGTGCTCTTGGGGAACTGGGGGGGATCCAAGATAAACTCATCTTT. Translation gives CALGELGGIQDKLIF.

By proportion, this clone is large (0.1 to 1%). The CDR3 here is CASSPFRVPPHWGIRADKLIF. CDR3 DNA sequence: TGTGCCTCCTCCCCCTTCCGCGTACCTCCCCACTGGGGGATACGAGCTGATAAACTCATCTTT. This chain joins TRDV3 and TRDJ1; 13 bases line up with TRDD3. Germline assignment: CDR1 TVYSNPD and CDR2 GDNSRS (reference sequence). V lost 4 bases to trimming and J lost 5 bases; unmatched junction nucleotides: 28. The CDR3 runs 21 residues.

CDR3 coding DNA: TGTGCTCTTGGGGAACTTGGCTTTGGGGGATACCTCCGAAACACCGATAAACTCATCTTT. This sequence encodes CALGELGFGGYLRNTDKLIF. This rearrangement joins TRDV1 to TRDJ1, with 10 bases aligning to TRDD3. Trimming removed 0 bases from V and 0 bases from J; junction bases left unmatched: 13. The CDR3 runs 20 residues. Germline V CDR1 and CDR2: TSWWSYY, QGS.

The chain has TRDV1 and TRDJ1; 10 bases are a match to TRDD3. CDR3 length: 28 amino acids. The germline V gene has CDR1 TSWWSYY and CDR2 QGS. With V trimmed by 0 bases and J by 0 bases, 37 bases remained unmatched. The CDR3 reads CALGELSYEALRVGGYAWSVLYTDKLIF. The DNA of the CDR3 is TGTGCTCTTGGGGAACTGAGTTATGAAGCCCTGAGGGTGGGGGGATACGCTTGGAGCGTTCTTTACACCGATAAACTCATCTTT.

The chain has TRDV1 and TRDJ1; D is perhaps TRDD3 (6 bases). V was shortened by 4 bases and J by 0 bases, with 15 bases between the two germline ends. In germline, CDR1 is TSWWSYY, CDR2 QGS. This CDR3 is 16 amino acids long. CDR3 nucleotide sequence: TGTGCTCTTGGGGTATGGGGGGACCGGTACACCGATAAACTCATCTTT. This sequence encodes CALGVWGDRYTDKLIF.

This chain uses TRDV2 with TRDJ1; 8 nucleotides agree with TRDD3. CDR3 size: 17 residues. V shed 0 bases and J 2 bases; nucleotides not matched to a gene: 10. Germline V gene lookup returns CDR1 GEAIGNYY and CDR2 EKD. CDR3 in DNA: TGTGCCTGTGACACCGTACTGGGGGCCGCCGGGACCGATAAACTCATCTTT. Translated, it gives CACDTVLGAAGTDKLIF.

There are a few counts of this clone. The J gene is TRDJ1, the V gene TRDV1; a weak D match, TRDD3 (5 bases). V lost 5 bases to trimming and J lost 7 bases, with 26 bases between them. This CDR3 has 17 amino acids. The germline gives CDR1 TSWWSYY, CDR2 QGS. The CDR3 region is CALGKKEGGGSPPKLIF. The CDR3 nucleotides read TGTGCTCTTGGGAAAAAGGAGGGGGGGGGCTCACCTCCTAAACTCATCTTT.

This clone was counted between two and nine times. V is TRDV2 and J is TRDJ3; 10 bases map to TRDD3. There are 19 residues in the CDR3. Germline V lookup: CDR1 GEAIGNYY, CDR2 EKD. Losses at the gene ends were 1 base for V and 0 bases for J; bases not matched to a gene: 5. The CDR3 nucleotides read TGTGCCTGTGACACGAACTGGGGGATTAGCTCCTGGGACACCCGACAGATGTTTTTC. Its translation: CACDTNWGISSWDTRQMFF.

As to this clone: The same CDR3 can be traced to other DNA sequences in this sample. This chain uses TRDV1 with TRDJ1; 12 positions match TRDD3. The CDR3 covers 21 residues. The germline gives CDR1 TSWWSYY, CDR2 QGS. J lost 2 bases, V lost 4 bases, and 20 bases had no gene match. The CDR3 bases are TGTGCTCTTGGGGGCCACCCCTCCCCATTCTGGGGGATACGTTGGACCGATAAACTCATCTTT. Protein sequence: CALGGHPSPFWGIRWTDKLIF.

The genes are TRDV2 and TRDJ2, with D perhaps matching TRDD3 (6 bases). The CDR3 has 14 amino acids. Trimming left V 0 bases short and J 5 bases short, with 9 bases between. In germline, CDR1 is GEAIGNYY, CDR2 EKD. The CDR3 nucleotides are TGTGCCTGTGACACCGTTGGGGGTACAGCACAACTCTTCTTT. This codes for CACDTVGGTAQLFF.

This clone was picked up a small number of times. This rearrangement joins TRAV23/DV6 to TRDJ1; TRDD3 agrees at 8 bases. This CDR3 is built from 24 residues. Germline-derived CDR1 and CDR2 are NTAFDY and IRPDVSE (reference sequence). V dropped 4 bases and J dropped 0; count of bases not matched to a gene: 35. The CDR3 spells CAARHPTFQKYWGPRGPYTDKLIF. CDR3 in DNA: TGTGCAGCACGCCACCCCACCTTCCAAAAGTACTGGGGGCCCCGAGGGCCGTACACCGATAAACTCATCTTT.

The chain joins TRDV1 to TRDJ1, with D maybe TRDD2 (8 bases). In germline, CDR1 is TSWWSYY, CDR2 QGS. CDR3 length equals 18 residues. V was pared by 4 bases and J by 5 bases, with 26 bases between. The CDR3 spells CALGAPTSYYWGWDKLIF. In DNA, the CDR3 is TGTGCTCTTGGGGCCCCCACTTCCTACTACTGGGGATGGGATAAACTCATCTTT.

The chain carries TRDV1 and TRDJ1; D is unclear. The CDR3 is 17 residues long. Germline V gene sequence: CDR1 TSWWSYY, CDR2 QGS. V lost 3 bases and J lost 0, with 17 bases in between. In DNA, the CDR3 is TGTGCTCTTGGGGACACACCAATGATCCCGTACACCGATAAACTCATCTTT. Translation gives CALGDTPMIPYTDKLIF.

By share, this clone counts as large. This chain links TRDV1 with TRDJ1; 8 bases line up with TRDD3. Germline V gene lookup returns CDR1 TSWWSYY and CDR2 QGS. Germline trimming cut 2 bases from V and 0 bases from J; bases unmatched to any gene: 20. The CDR3 is 21 residues long. CDR3 coding DNA: TGTGCTCTTGGGGAAGCCGGTCCTACGTGGTGGGGGATCAGGAACACCGATAAACTCATCTTT. The encoded protein is CALGEAGPTWWGIRNTDKLIF.

This clone is classed as large. The chain recombines TRDV2 with TRDJ1; TRDD3 aligns across 10 bases. The V gene end was trimmed by 3 bases and the J gene end by 0 bases; junction bases not matched to a gene: 9. There are 17 residues in the CDR3. Germline lookup yields CDR1 GEAIGNYY and CDR2 EKD. The CDR3 here is CACDPVLGDPYTDKLIF. CDR3 in DNA: TGTGCCTGTGACCCGGTACTGGGGGATCCATACACCGATAAACTCATCTTT.

To note about this clone: With a far larger clone one base away, a read error is the likely cause. Other DNA sequences of this sample code for an identical CDR3. This chain uses TRDV2 with TRDJ1, with 7 bases that match TRDD3. CDR1 and CDR2 (germline): GEAIGNYY, EKD. The V gene end was trimmed by 4 bases and the J gene end by 6 bases; junction bases not matched to a gene: 7. This CDR3 comprises 13 residues. The CDR3 bases are TGTGCCTGTGAAAGACTGGGGTCGAATAAACTCATCTTT. It encodes CACERLGSNKLIF.

This chain joins TRDV1 and TRDJ1; 7 positions agree with TRDD3. CDR1 is TSWWSYY, CDR2 QGS, per germline. V was pared by 1 base and J by 0 bases, with 20 bases of the junction left unmatched. This CDR3 is 21 amino acids long. CDR3 in DNA: TGTGCTCTTGGGGAACCCTCCCGGCTGGGGGCTCCGCCGAAATACACCGATAAACTCATCTTT. The encoded protein is CALGEPSRLGAPPKYTDKLIF.